What follows are 24 T cell receptor beta chains derived from one specimen sequenced in a study of monozygotic twins with inflammatory bowel disease. TCRdb reprocessed the 5' RACE reads and keeps a single row for each CDR3 protein, giving no DNA. The specimen's table records around 380,000 distinct CDR3 sequences. The specimen sequenced was blood. The source is a human donor with ulcerative colitis or Crohn's disease, or a healthy co-twin of an affected twin (not recorded which).

The rearrangement joins TRBV30 to TRBJ2-2. The germline V gene has CDR1 GTSNPN and CDR2 SVGIG (reference sequence). The CDR3 is 13 amino acids. The CDR3 is CAWSVLWTGELFF.

The V and J genes are TRBV27 and TRBJ2-7. Germline V lookup: CDR1 MNHEY, CDR2 SMNVEV (reference sequence). The CDR3 extends over 13 amino acids. This CDR3 is CASSLKRAYEQYF.

CDR3 sequence: CASSLGGEGPYNEQFF. The chain combines TRBV5-1 with TRBJ2-1; as DNA is missing, the TRBD2 call by TCRdb cannot be tested. The CDR3 sequence is 16 residues long. Germline V gene sequence: CDR1 SGHRS, CDR2 YFSETQ. The full variable domain, its missing parts supplied by reference TRBV5-1 and TRBJ2-1, is KAGVTQTPRYLIKTRGQQVTLSCSPISGHRSVSWYQQTPGQGLQFLFEYFSETQRNKGNFPGRFSGRQFSNSRSEMNVSTLELGDSALYLCASSLGGEGPYNEQFFGPGTRLTVL.

This chain connects TRBV18 to TRBJ1-1; the TCRdb D gene call, TRBD1, has no DNA to confirm it. This CDR3 is 17 amino acids long. CDR1 is KGHSH and CDR2 is LQKENI in the germline V gene. The CDR3 is CASSRPGQDFMNTEAFF.

The chain combines TRBV20-1 with TRBJ1-2. The length of the CDR3 is 17 residues. Germline values: CDR1 DFQATT, CDR2 SNEGSKA (reference sequence). The CDR3 is CSASWTLLRGANYGYTF.

The chain uses TRBV7-9 and TRBJ2-7; the TRBD2 assignment by TCRdb is unverifiable without DNA. This CDR3 has 16 residues. Germline V CDR1 and CDR2: SEHNR, FQNEAQ (reference sequence). The CDR3: CASSPVIGLAGAEQYF.

The V and J genes are TRBV27 and TRBJ2-6; TCRdb designates TRBD1, a call that cannot be tested without DNA. Germline-derived CDR1 and CDR2 are MNHEY and SMNVEV (reference sequence). The CDR3 is made up of 17 amino acids. The CDR3 loop is CASAPKVRANGANVLTF.

The chain recombines TRBV6-5 with TRBJ2-2; TCRdb's D call, TRBD1, is unchecked because there is no DNA. The germline gives CDR1 MNHEY, CDR2 SVGAGI. The CDR3 totals 13 residues. The CDR3 loop is CASTQGAVGELFF.

The chain couples TRBV7-9 to TRBJ2-7; TCRdb calls TRBD1, which cannot be checked without DNA. The CDR3 has 14 amino acids. Germline-derived CDR1 and CDR2 are SEHNR and FQNEAQ (reference sequence). The CDR3 sequence is CASSLAVIGVEQYF. The variable domain in full, completed from reference TRBV7-9 and TRBJ2-7, reads DTGVSQNPRHKITKRGQNVTFRCDPISEHNRLYWYRQTLGQGPEFLTYFQNEAQLEKSRLLSDRFSAERPKGSFSTLEIQRTEQGDSAMYLCASSLAVIGVEQYFGPGTRLTVT.

The CDR3: CASSFTDLVQGYTF. The V call is TRBV5-1, the J call TRBJ1-2. Germline V lookup: CDR1 SGHRS, CDR2 YFSETQ. This CDR3 is 14 amino acids long.

The chain recombines TRBV24-1 with TRBJ2-5. The length of the CDR3 is 13 residues. CDR1 is KGHDR, CDR2 SFDVKD, per germline. Here the CDR3 reads CATQDTDKETQYF.

This chain links TRBV19 with TRBJ1-2; TCRdb designates TRBD1, a call that cannot be tested without DNA. The CDR3 extends over 13 amino acids. The germline V gene encodes CDR1 LNHDA and CDR2 SQIVND (reference sequence). Here the CDR3 reads CASSIGQPAAHTF.

This chain uses TRBV5-4 with TRBJ2-2; the D call of TRBD1 rests on TCRdb alone, since no DNA is present to check it. Germline V CDR1 and CDR2: SGHNT, YYREEE (reference sequence). The CDR3 contains 15 residues. CDR3 region: CAISGEGALTGELFF.

The rearrangement links TRBV24-1 to TRBJ2-3; the D call from TCRdb, TRBD1, cannot be confirmed without DNA. CDR1 is KGHDR, CDR2 SFDVKD, per germline. The CDR3 totals 16 residues. CDR3 sequence reads: CATSVSGRGSTDTQYF.

The chain recombines TRBV20-1 with TRBJ2-7; TCRdb selects TRBD1, and the lack of DNA leaves this call unchecked. This CDR3 is 14 amino acids long. Germline CDR1 DFQATT, CDR2 SNEGSKA (reference sequence). This chain's CDR3 is CSAASGGGPYEQYF.

This chain uses TRBV11-2 with TRBJ2-1; as DNA is missing, the TRBD2 call by TCRdb cannot be tested. CDR1 is SGHAT, CDR2 FQNNGV, per germline. The CDR3 is 15 residues long. CDR3 in amino acids: CASSGLAASYNEQFF. The entire variable domain, with the rest obtained from reference TRBV11-2 and TRBJ2-1, is as follows: EAGVAQSPRYKIIEKRQSVAFWCNPISGHATLYWYQQILGQGPKLLIQFQNNGVVDDSQLPKDRFSAERLKGVDSTLKIQPAKLEDSAVYLCASSGLAASYNEQFFGPGTRLTVL.

V is TRBV18 and J is TRBJ2-7; the D call from TCRdb, TRBD1, cannot be confirmed without DNA. In germline, CDR1 is KGHSH, CDR2 LQKENI. CDR3 size: 15 residues. CDR3 amino acids: CASSYRDRGTDEQYF.

J is TRBJ2-7 and V is TRBV7-9; TCRdb's D gene call, TRBD2, goes unchecked for lack of DNA. This CDR3 has 14 amino acids. Looked up from germline, CDR1 is SEHNR and CDR2 is FQNEAQ (reference sequence). CDR3 loop: CASSLEGPSYEQYF. Together with reference TRBV7-9 and TRBJ2-7, the CDR3 gives the full variable domain: DTGVSQNPRHKITKRGQNVTFRCDPISEHNRLYWYRQTLGQGPEFLTYFQNEAQLEKSRLLSDRFSAERPKGSFSTLEIQRTEQGDSAMYLCASSLEGPSYEQYFGPGTRLTVT.

The chain employs TRBV5-1 and TRBJ2-3; with no DNA, the TCRdb D assignment of TRBD2 cannot be verified. The germline CDR1 and CDR2 sequences are SGHRS and YFSETQ. The CDR3 is made up of 14 amino acids. This chain's CDR3 is CASREVPSTDTQYF.

The chain uses TRBV4-2 and TRBJ1-1; TCRdb proposes TRBD1, but this gene call is untestable without DNA. Germline V gene sequence: CDR1 LGHNA, CDR2 YNFKEQ. The CDR3 sequence is 16 residues long. CDR3 loop: CASSPNPGNLNTEAFF.

The chain carries TRBV5-1 and TRBJ2-3; TCRdb gives TRBD2 as the D gene, but with no DNA this cannot be confirmed. This CDR3 comprises 15 residues. The germline V gene encodes CDR1 SGHRS and CDR2 YFSETQ. The CDR3 is CASSVGEANTDTQYF. The whole variable domain, remainder taken from reference TRBV5-1 and TRBJ2-3, is KAGVTQTPRYLIKTRGQQVTLSCSPISGHRSVSWYQQTPGQGLQFLFEYFSETQRNKGNFPGRFSGRQFSNSRSEMNVSTLELGDSALYLCASSVGEANTDTQYFGPGTRLTVL.

The rearrangement links TRBV15 to TRBJ2-7; the TRBD2 assignment by TCRdb is unverifiable without DNA. The germline gives CDR1 LNHNV, CDR2 YYDKDF (reference sequence). This CDR3 is 14 amino acids long. CDR3 sequence: CATSSRTSAYEQYF.

The CDR3 loop is CSAGRNSNQPQHF. The V gene is TRBV20-1, the J gene TRBJ1-5. The CDR3 runs 13 residues. Germline loops: CDR1 DFQATT, CDR2 SNEGSKA (reference sequence).

V is TRBV20-1 and J is TRBJ2-1; TCRdb gives TRBD2 as the D gene, but with no DNA this cannot be confirmed. CDR3 size: 17 residues. The V gene's germline CDR1 is DFQATT and CDR2 SNEGSKA (reference sequence). CDR3 loop: CSARDWTSGGRNNEQFF.